The 31 T cell receptor beta chains presented below share a single source sample, sequenced in a study of control samples from healthy donors and cancer patients. TCRdb keeps only in-frame clones here, not all; method: immunoSEQ multiplex PCR. The sample carries about 120,000 clones, approximately 90% recorded once. What was sequenced was blood. Receptors originate from a man aged 40-49 years in good health.

The V gene is TRBV6-6, the J gene TRBJ1-5; D not resolved. Germline CDR1 and CDR2: MNHNY and SVGAGI (reference sequence). V dropped 6 bases and J dropped 0 bases, with 9 bases sitting between them. The CDR3 extends over 14 amino acids. The DNA of the CDR3 is TGTGCCAGCAGCCGAGACAATAGCAATCAGCCCCAGCATTTT. Its protein is CASSRDNSNQPQHF.

This clone occurred once. The chain couples TRBV12-3 or TRBV12-4 to TRBJ1-1; possible D gene TRBD1, 5 bases. Trimming cost V 7 bases and J 0 bases, with 9 bases left between them. This CDR3 region has 13 residues. Here the CDR3 DNA reads TGTGCCAGCAAACAGGATTTGAACACTGAAGCTTTCTTT. Translated: CASKQDLNTEAFF.

The chain links TRBV7-9 to TRBJ1-5; the D is unclear. The germline gives CDR1 SEHNR, CDR2 FQNEAQ (reference sequence). The ends were cut back, 2 bases at V and 0 bases at J, with 14 bases in the middle. The CDR3 runs to 17 residues. The CDR3 DNA reads TGTGCCAGCAGCTTATCGGGAGAGCGATATAGCAATCAGCCCCAGCATTTT. As protein: CASSLSGERYSNQPQHF. The full variable domain, in which reference TRBV7-9 and TRBJ1-5 provide the parts outside the CDR3, is DTGVSQNPRHKITKRGQNVTFRCDPISEHNRLYWYRQTLGQGPEFLTYFQNEAQLEKSRLLSDRFSAERPKGSFSTLEIQRTEQGDSAMYLCASSLSGERYSNQPQHFGDGTRLSIL.

This chain connects TRBV5-6 to TRBJ2-5; the D call may be TRBD1 or TRBD2 (5 bases each). CDR1 is SGHDT, CDR2 YYEEEE, per germline. The ends were cut back, 4 bases at V and 6 bases at J, with 13 bases in the middle. The CDR3 has 13 residues. The CDR3 nucleotides read TGTGCCAGCAGCCCCGGGACCACCAAGACCCAGTACTTC. Amino acids: CASSPGTTKTQYF.

CDR3 amino acids: CATSEGTSGGQETQYF. The CDR3 nucleotides read TGTGCCACCAGTGAGGGGACTAGCGGGGGCCAAGAGACCCAGTACTTC. The J gene is TRBJ2-5, the V gene TRBV24-1, with 14 bases matching TRBD2. The germline V gene encodes CDR1 KGHDR and CDR2 SFDVKD. This CDR3 is built from 16 residues. Unmatched junction bases numbered 1, after V lost 4 bases and J lost 1 base.

V and J are TRBV5-8 and TRBJ1-1; weak D call: TRBD1 (5 bases). This CDR3 contains 14 residues. Trimming shortened V by 3 bases and J by 6 bases, and 15 bases separated the two germline ends. Germline V gene sequence: CDR1 SGHTS, CDR2 YDEGEE. DNA of the CDR3: TGTGCCAGCAGCTACGGGACGGACTGGGCTGAAGCTTTCTTT. Translation: CASSYGTDWAEAFF.

The CDR3 sequence: CASSEIDRYTQYF. The CDR3 region has the DNA TGTGCCAGCAGTGAAATTGACAGGTATACGCAGTATTTT. The rearrangement joins TRBV2 to TRBJ2-3; tentatively, D is TRBD1 (6 bases). This CDR3 is built from 13 residues. CDR1 and CDR2 from the germline V gene are SNHLY and FYNNEI. V was shortened by 2 bases and J by 7 bases, with 10 bases between the two germline ends.

The V call is TRBV29-1, the J call TRBJ2-5; TRBD1 aligns across 10 bases. This CDR3 comprises 15 residues. Per germline, CDR1 SQVTM and CDR2 ANQGSEA. V lost 6 bases to trimming and J lost 4 bases; unmatched junction nucleotides: 11. CDR3 residues: CSVRSGTGVGETQYF. CDR3 DNA sequence: TGCAGCGTGCGATCCGGGACAGGGGTGGGAGAGACCCAGTACTTC.

The rearrangement links TRBV13 to TRBJ1-4, with D maybe TRBD1 (5 bases). The V end lost 3 bases, the J end lost 8 bases, and 13 bases lay between the germline ends. Germline V CDR1 and CDR2: PRHDT, FYEKMQ (reference sequence). The CDR3 sequence is 14 residues long. CDR3 region: CASSFRAKGEKLFF. CDR3 sequence (DNA): TGTGCCAGCAGCTTCAGGGCAAAAGGGGAAAAACTGTTTTTT.

This clone was seen just once. The gene calls are TRBV27 and TRBJ2-7; D unclear. V was clipped by 5 bases and J by 3 bases, with 5 bases between them. The germline V gene has CDR1 MNHEY and CDR2 SMNVEV (reference sequence). CDR3 length: 11 amino acids. The CDR3 bases are TGTGCCAGCAGTAAGGGCTACGAGCAGTACTTC. Translation: CASSKGYEQYF.

The J gene is TRBJ1-5, the V gene TRBV19, with 8 bases that match TRBD1. V shed 7 bases, J shed 7 bases, and the junction held 15 bases outside the gene matches. The CDR3 has 16 amino acids. The germline CDR1 and CDR2 sequences are LNHDA and SQIVND (reference sequence). The chain's CDR3 is CASNLGGQGTYQPQHF. CDR3 DNA: TGTGCCAGTAACTTAGGAGGACAGGGCACTTACCAGCCCCAGCATTTT.

A single count supports this clone. The chain recombines TRBV7-9 with TRBJ1-2; D uncertain. The V gene's germline CDR1 is SEHNR and CDR2 FQNEAQ (reference sequence). The germline V and J ends were trimmed by 4 bases and 3 bases, with 9 bases remaining between them. This CDR3 comprises 13 residues. The CDR3 sequence is CASSSGTYYGYTF. CDR3 DNA sequence: TGTGCCAGCAGCTCAGGCACTTACTATGGCTACACCTTC. Complete variable domain (other parts from reference TRBV7-9 and TRBJ1-2): DTGVSQNPRHKITKRGQNVTFRCDPISEHNRLYWYRQTLGQGPEFLTYFQNEAQLEKSRLLSDRFSAERPKGSFSTLEIQRTEQGDSAMYLCASSSGTYYGYTFGSGTRLTVV.

The chain has TRBV7-2 and TRBJ2-3; the D call may be TRBD1 or TRBD2 (5 bases each). Trimming shortened V by 0 bases and J by 6 bases, and 16 bases separated the two germline ends. Germline V gene lookup returns CDR1 SGHTA and CDR2 FQGNSA. This CDR3 is 16 amino acids long. CDR3 sequence: CASSLALGAGRDTQYF. In DNA, the CDR3 is TGTGCCAGCAGCTTAGCGCTCGGGGCAGGACGGGATACGCAGTATTTT.

CDR3 bases: TGTGCCAGTAGTGGACAGGGGGCGTCAAACTATGGCTACACCTTC. Translating gives CASSGQGASNYGYTF. This chain links TRBV19 with TRBJ1-2, with 11 bases matching TRBD1. The germline CDR1 and CDR2 sequences are LNHDA and SQIVND (reference sequence). V was pared by 5 bases and J by 2 bases, with 4 bases of the junction left unmatched. This CDR3 has 15 amino acids.

The J gene is TRBJ1-2, the V gene TRBV28; 10 bases align to TRBD1. CDR1 is MDHEN, CDR2 SYDVKM, per germline. This CDR3 is 15 amino acids long. The V segment lost 6 bases and the J segment 4 bases; nucleotides outside the gene matches: 8. This CDR3 is CASRYGTGVFYGYTF. In DNA, the CDR3 is TGTGCCAGCAGATACGGGACAGGGGTATTCTATGGCTACACCTTC.

This chain uses TRBV11-2 with TRBJ2-6; D call uncertain. This CDR3 region has 15 residues. Per the germline V gene, CDR1 is SGHAT and CDR2 is FQNNGV. V was clipped by 5 bases and J by 2 bases, with 10 bases between them. The CDR3 spells CASSPQWAGANVLTF. For the CDR3, the DNA is TGTGCCAGCAGCCCACAGTGGGCTGGGGCCAACGTCCTGACTTTC.

This clone was recorded a few times. The rearrangement uses TRBV4-1 and TRBJ1-5; D unclear. CDR1 is MGHRA and CDR2 is YSYEKL in the germline V gene. The V gene lost 0 bases and the J gene lost 3 bases, with 18 bases spanning the gap. CDR3 length: 18 residues. The CDR3 reads CASSQDLVADSFNQPQHF. The CDR3 DNA follows: TGCGCCAGCAGCCAAGATCTGGTAGCGGACTCTTTCAATCAGCCCCAGCATTTT.

This sequence joins TRBV25-1 and TRBJ2-7, with 8 bases matching TRBD1. Germline values: CDR1 MGHDK, CDR2 SYGVNS. The CDR3 loop spans 13 amino acids. Germline trimming cut 4 bases from V and 2 bases from J; bases unmatched to any gene: 1. CDR3 sequence: CASSGTGTYEQYF. The CDR3 coding sequence is TGTGCCAGCAGTGGGACAGGGACCTACGAGCAGTACTTC.

The V and J genes are TRBV28 and TRBJ1-6, with a weak D call TRBD1 (5 bases). The ends were cut back, 1 base at V and 8 bases at J, with 18 bases in the middle. The CDR3 runs to 17 residues. CDR1 and CDR2 (germline): MDHEN, SYDVKM. Written as DNA, the CDR3 is TGTGCCAGCAGTTTATCTGGGGGAGAGGTGTTTTATTCACCCCTCCACTTT. Translated, it gives CASSLSGGEVFYSPLHF.

The chain uses TRBV5-1 and TRBJ2-7, with a weak D call TRBD2 (6 bases). Trimming left V 3 bases short and J 3 bases short, with 13 bases between. This CDR3 contains 14 residues. CDR1 and CDR2 from the germline V gene are SGHRS and YFSETQ. In nucleotides, the CDR3 is TGCGCCAGCAGCTCTGGCGGGACGGGCTACGAGCAGTACTTC. Its translation: CASSSGGTGYEQYF.

The gene calls are TRBV30 and TRBJ1-4, with 7 bases aligning to TRBD1. CDR1 and CDR2 (germline): GTSNPN, SVGIG (reference sequence). The CDR3 extends over 13 amino acids. V was clipped by 6 bases and J by 5 bases; unmatched bases: 6. CDR3 protein: CACWTGLNEKLFF. DNA of the CDR3: TGTGCCTGCTGGACAGGCCTAAATGAAAAACTGTTTTTT.

This clone was counted a single time. V gene TRBV7-2 combines with J gene TRBJ1-5; D unclear. CDR3 length: 15 residues. Trimming left V 4 bases short and J 7 bases short, with 17 bases between. CDR1 SGHTA and CDR2 FQGNSA come from the germline V gene. The CDR3 DNA follows: TGTGCCAGCAGCTCCCGACCGGAAGGTCGGCAGCCCCAGCATTTT. It codes for CASSSRPEGRQPQHF.

The V call is TRBV24-1, the J call TRBJ1-6, with D tentatively TRBD1 (6 bases). Germline V gene sequence: CDR1 KGHDR, CDR2 SFDVKD. V lost 8 bases to trimming and J lost 2 bases, with 15 bases between them. This CDR3 has 16 amino acids. The CDR3 reads CATNIQGGTYNSPLHF. The CDR3 DNA reads as TGTGCCACCAATATACAGGGTGGGACCTATAATTCACCCCTCCACTTT.

The V and J genes are TRBV6-5 and TRBJ1-2; D may be TRBD1 (5 bases). Between the trimmed V and J ends, which lost 7 bases and 3 bases, there was a span of 12 bases. From germline, CDR1 is MNHEY and CDR2 SVGAGI. The CDR3 runs 13 residues. The CDR3 loop reads CASNLVRDYGYTF. The CDR3, as DNA: TGTGCCAGCAACCTAGTCAGGGACTATGGCTACACCTTC.

The CDR3 DNA is TGTGCCAGCAGCACCCGGACAGTCTCTGGAAACACCATATATTTT. Its translation: CASSTRTVSGNTIYF. This sequence joins TRBV3-1 (or the pseudogene TRBV3-2) and TRBJ1-3; possible D gene TRBD1, 6 bases. The CDR3 has 15 amino acids. With 5 bases removed from V and 0 bases from J, the gap between germline ends came to 11 bases. Germline V lookup: CDR1 LGHDT, CDR2 YNNKEL (reference sequence).

The V gene is TRBV2, the J gene TRBJ1-5; 8 bases line up with TRBD1. Germline CDR1 and CDR2: SNHLY and FYNNEI. V was clipped by 8 bases and J by 2 bases; unmatched bases: 5. CDR3 length: 14 residues. The CDR3 sequence is CASFGQGGNQPQHF. The CDR3, as DNA: TGTGCCAGCTTTGGACAGGGCGGCAATCAGCCCCAGCATTTT.

The rearrangement links TRBV24-1 to TRBJ2-1; 9 nucleotides line up with TRBD2. Germline V gives CDR1 KGHDR, CDR2 SFDVKD. J lost 2 bases, V lost 1 base, and 2 bases had no gene match. This CDR3 comprises 16 residues. The CDR3 reads CATSDLVAGAYNEQFF. Here the CDR3 DNA reads TGTGCCACCAGTGATTTAGTAGCGGGGGCCTACAATGAGCAGTTCTTC.

The gene calls are TRBV27 and TRBJ1-5, with no clear D. The V and J ends lost 4 bases and 0 bases respectively, with 7 bases between them. Germline CDR1 reads MNHEY; CDR2 reads SMNVEV (reference sequence). The CDR3 runs to 14 residues. Here the CDR3 reads CASSSLDSNQPQHF. For the CDR3, the DNA is TGTGCCAGCAGTTCACTGGATAGCAATCAGCCCCAGCATTTT.

The rearrangement joins TRBV10-2 to TRBJ2-1, with 8 positions matching TRBD1. The CDR3 consists of 14 residues. CDR1 is WSHSY, CDR2 SAAADI, per germline. J gave up 8 bases and V 5 bases, and 8 bases lay outside the gene matches. In nucleotides, the CDR3 is TGCGCCAGCAGTTCCGACAGGGGTGACCATGAGCAGTTCTTC. This encodes CASSSDRGDHEQFF.

The gene calls are TRBV25-1 and TRBJ1-3; D is undetermined. Per germline, CDR1 MGHDK and CDR2 SYGVNS. The CDR3 is made up of 17 amino acids. V was trimmed by 3 bases and J by 2 bases, leaving 17 bases between them. This CDR3 is CASSDPGPERPGNTIYF. The CDR3 bases are TGTGCCAGCAGTGACCCCGGCCCGGAGCGACCTGGAAACACCATATATTTT. Based on the CDR3 plus reference TRBV25-1 and TRBJ1-3, the full variable domain is EADIYQTPRYLVIGTGKKITLECSQTMGHDKMYWYQQDPGMELHLIHYSYGVNSTEKGDLSSESTVSRIRTEHFPLTLESARPSHTSQYLCASSDPGPERPGNTIYFGEGSWLTVV.

The rearrangement links TRBV28 to TRBJ2-5, with 7 bases aligning to TRBD1. Germline CDR1 and CDR2: MDHEN and SYDVKM. Trimming took 1 base from V and 9 from J; bases not matched to a gene: 8. The CDR3 loop spans 14 amino acids. The CDR3 loop reads CASSLSRQGAPQYF. As DNA, the CDR3 is TGTGCCAGCAGTTTATCCCGACAGGGAGCCCCCCAGTACTTC.